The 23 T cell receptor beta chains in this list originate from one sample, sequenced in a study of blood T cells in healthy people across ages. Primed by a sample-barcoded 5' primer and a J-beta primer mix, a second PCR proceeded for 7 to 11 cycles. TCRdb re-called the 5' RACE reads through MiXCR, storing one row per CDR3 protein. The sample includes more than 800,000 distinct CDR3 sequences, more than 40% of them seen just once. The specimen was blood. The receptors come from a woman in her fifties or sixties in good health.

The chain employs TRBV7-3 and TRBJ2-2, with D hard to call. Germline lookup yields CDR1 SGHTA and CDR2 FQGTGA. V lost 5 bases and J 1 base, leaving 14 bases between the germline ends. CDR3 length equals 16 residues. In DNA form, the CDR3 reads TGTGCCAGCAGCCCGCTCGCGCCGATGAACACCGGGGAGCTGTTTTTT. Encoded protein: CASSPLAPMNTGELFF.

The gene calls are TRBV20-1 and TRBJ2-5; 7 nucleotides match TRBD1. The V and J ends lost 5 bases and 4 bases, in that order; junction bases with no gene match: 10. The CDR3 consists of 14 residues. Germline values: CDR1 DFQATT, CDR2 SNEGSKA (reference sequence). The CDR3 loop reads CSAAQGTRGETQYF. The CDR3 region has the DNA TGCAGTGCTGCACAGGGGACGAGAGGAGAGACCCAGTACTTC.

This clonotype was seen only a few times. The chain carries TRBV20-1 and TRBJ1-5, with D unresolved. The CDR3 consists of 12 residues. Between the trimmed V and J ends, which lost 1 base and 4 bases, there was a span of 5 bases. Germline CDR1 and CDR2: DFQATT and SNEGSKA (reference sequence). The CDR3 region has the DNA TGCAGTGCTAGAGCCAGAAATCAGCCCCAGCATTTT. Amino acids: CSARARNQPQHF.

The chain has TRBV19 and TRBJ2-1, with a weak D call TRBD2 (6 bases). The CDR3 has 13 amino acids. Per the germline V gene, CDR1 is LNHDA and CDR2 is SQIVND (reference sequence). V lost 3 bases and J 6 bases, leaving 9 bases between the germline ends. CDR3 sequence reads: CASSIRDSNEQFF. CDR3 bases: TGTGCCAGTAGTATTCGGGACTCCAATGAGCAGTTCTTC.

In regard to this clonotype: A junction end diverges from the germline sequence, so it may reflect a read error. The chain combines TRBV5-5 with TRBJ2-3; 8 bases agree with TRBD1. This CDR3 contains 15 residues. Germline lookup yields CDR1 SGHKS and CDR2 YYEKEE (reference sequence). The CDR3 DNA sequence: TGTGCCAACAGCTTGGCGGGACAGGACACAGATACGCAGTATTTT. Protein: CANSLAGQDTDTQYF.

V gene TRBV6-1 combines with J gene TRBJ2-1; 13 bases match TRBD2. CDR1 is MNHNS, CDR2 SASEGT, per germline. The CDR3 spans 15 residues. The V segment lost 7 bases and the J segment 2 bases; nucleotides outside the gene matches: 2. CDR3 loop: CASKGLAGTYNEQFF. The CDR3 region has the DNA TGTGCCAGCAAGGGACTAGCGGGGACCTACAATGAGCAGTTCTTC.

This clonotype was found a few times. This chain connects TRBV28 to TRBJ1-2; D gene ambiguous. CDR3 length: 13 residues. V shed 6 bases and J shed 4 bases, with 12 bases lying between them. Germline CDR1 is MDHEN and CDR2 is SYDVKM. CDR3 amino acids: CASRAGNLYGYTF. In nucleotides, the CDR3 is TGTGCCAGCAGAGCCGGGAACCTCTATGGCTACACCTTC.

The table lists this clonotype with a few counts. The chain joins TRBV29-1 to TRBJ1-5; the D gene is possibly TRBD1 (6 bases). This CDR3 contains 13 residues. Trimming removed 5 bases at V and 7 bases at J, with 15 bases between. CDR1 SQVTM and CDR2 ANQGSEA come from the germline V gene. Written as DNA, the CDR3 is TGCAGCGTTTCACAGGGAGTAGAGCAGCCCCAGCATTTT. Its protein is CSVSQGVEQPQHF.

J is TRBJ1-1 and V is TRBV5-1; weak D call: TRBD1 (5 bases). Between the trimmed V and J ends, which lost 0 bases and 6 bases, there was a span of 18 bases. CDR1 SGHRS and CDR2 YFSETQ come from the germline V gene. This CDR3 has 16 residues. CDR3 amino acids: CASSLEIAGSNAEAFF. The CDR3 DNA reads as TGCGCCAGCAGCTTGGAAATTGCAGGGAGTAACGCTGAAGCTTTCTTT.

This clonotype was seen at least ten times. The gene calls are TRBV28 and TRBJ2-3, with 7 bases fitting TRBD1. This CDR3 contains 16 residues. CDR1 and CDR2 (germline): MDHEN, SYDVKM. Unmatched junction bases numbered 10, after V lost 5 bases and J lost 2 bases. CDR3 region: CASSPNRGPSTDTQYF. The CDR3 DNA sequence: TGTGCCAGCAGTCCCAACAGGGGCCCCTCCACAGATACGCAGTATTTT.

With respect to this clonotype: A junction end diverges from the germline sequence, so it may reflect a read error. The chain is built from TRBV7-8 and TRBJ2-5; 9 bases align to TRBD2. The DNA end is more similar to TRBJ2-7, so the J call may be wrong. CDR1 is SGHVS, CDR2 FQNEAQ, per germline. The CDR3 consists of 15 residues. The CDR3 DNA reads TGTGCCGGCAGCCCGGCGGCGGGAGGGCCGTACGAGCAGTACTTC. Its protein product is CAGSPAAGGPYEQYF.

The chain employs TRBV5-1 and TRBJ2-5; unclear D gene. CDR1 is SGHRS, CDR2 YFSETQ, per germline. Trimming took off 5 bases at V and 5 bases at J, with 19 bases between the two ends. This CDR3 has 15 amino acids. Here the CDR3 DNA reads TGCGCCAGCAGTCCGGATAGGCCCACGAGGGAGACCCAGTACTTC. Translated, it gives CASSPDRPTRETQYF.

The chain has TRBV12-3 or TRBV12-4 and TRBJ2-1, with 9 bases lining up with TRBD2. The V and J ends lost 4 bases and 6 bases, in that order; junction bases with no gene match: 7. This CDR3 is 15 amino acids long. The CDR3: CASSSGTSQSNEQFF. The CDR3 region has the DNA TGTGCCAGCAGTTCCGGGACTAGCCAGTCCAATGAGCAGTTCTTC.

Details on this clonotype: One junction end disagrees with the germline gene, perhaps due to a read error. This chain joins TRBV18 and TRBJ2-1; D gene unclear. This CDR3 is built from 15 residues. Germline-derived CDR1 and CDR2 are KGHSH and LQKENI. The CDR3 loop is CASSPESQGRNEQFF. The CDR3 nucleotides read TGTGCCAGCTCACCGGAGAGCCAAGGACGGAATGAGCAGTTTTTC.

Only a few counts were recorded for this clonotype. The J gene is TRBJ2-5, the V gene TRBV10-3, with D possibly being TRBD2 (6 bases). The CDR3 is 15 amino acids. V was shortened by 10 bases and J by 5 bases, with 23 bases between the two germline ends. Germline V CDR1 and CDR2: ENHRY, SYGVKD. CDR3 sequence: CATSEWRGGRETQYF. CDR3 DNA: TGTGCCACCTCCGAGTGGCGGGGAGGCAGGGAGACCCAGTACTTC.

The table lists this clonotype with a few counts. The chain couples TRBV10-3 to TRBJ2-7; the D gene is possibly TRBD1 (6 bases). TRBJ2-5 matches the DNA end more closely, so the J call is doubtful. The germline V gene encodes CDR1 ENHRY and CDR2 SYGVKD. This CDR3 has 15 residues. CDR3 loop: CAISELQGFSETQYF. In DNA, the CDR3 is TGTGCCATCAGTGAACTCCAGGGGTTCAGCGAGACCCAGTACTTC.

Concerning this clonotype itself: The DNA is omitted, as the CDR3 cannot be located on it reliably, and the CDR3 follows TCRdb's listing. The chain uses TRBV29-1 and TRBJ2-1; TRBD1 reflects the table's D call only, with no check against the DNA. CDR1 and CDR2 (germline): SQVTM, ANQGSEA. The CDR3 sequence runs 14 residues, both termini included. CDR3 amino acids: CSVARGASYNERFF.

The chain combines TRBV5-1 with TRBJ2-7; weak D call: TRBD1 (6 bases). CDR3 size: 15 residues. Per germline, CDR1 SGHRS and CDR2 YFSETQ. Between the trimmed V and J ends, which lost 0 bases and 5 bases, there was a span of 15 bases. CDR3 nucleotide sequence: TGCGCCAGCAGCTTGGTGACAGGACCCTCGCACGAGCAGTACTTC. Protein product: CASSLVTGPSHEQYF.

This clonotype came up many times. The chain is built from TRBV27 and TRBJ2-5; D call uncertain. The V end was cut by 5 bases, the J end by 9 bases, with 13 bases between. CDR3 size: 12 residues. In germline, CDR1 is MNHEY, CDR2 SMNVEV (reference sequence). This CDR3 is CASSPGPVAQYF. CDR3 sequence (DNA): TGTGCCAGCAGTCCCGGACCGGTGGCCCAGTACTTC.

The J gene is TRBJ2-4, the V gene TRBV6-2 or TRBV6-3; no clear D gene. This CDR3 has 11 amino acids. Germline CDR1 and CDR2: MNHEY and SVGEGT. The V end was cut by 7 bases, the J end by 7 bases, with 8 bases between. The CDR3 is CASTGWNIQYF. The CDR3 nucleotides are TGTGCCAGCACTGGTTGGAACATTCAGTACTTC.

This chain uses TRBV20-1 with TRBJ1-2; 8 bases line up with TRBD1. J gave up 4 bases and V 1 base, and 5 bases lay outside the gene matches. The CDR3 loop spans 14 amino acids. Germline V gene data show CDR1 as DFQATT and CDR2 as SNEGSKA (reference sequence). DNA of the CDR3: TGCAGTGCTAGAGGCAGGACAGGGATCTATGGCTACACCTTC. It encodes CSARGRTGIYGYTF.

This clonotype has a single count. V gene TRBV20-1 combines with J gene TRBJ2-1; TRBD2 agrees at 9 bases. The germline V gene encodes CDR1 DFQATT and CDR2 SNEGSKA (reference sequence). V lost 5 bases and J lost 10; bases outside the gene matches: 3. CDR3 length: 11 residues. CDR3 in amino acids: CSALSGREQFF. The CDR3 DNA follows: TGCAGTGCTCTTAGCGGGAGAGAGCAGTTCTTC.

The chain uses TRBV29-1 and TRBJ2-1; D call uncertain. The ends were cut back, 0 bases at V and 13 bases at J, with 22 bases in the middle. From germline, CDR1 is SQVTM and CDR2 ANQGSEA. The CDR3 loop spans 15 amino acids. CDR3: CSVEDPRKGKETQFF. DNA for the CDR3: TGCAGCGTTGAAGATCCCAGGAAGGGCAAAGAGACCCAGTTCTTC.